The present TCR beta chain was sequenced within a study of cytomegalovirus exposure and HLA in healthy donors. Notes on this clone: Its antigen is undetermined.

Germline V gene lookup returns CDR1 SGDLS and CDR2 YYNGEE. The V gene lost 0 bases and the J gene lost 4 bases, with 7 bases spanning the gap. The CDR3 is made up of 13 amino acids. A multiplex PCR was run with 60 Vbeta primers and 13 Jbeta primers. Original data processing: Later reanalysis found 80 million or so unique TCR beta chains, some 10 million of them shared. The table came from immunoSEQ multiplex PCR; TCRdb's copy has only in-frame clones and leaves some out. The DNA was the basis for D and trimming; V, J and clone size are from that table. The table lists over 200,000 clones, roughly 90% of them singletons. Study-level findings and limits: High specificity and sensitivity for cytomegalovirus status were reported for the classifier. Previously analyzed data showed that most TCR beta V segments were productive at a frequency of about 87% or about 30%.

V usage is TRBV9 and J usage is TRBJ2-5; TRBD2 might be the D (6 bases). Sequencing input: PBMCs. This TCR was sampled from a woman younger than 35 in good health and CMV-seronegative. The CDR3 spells CASSVAGAETQYF. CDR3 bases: TGTGCCAGCAGCGTAGCGGGAGCAGAGACCCAGTACTTC.